The 27 T cell receptor beta chains presented below share a single source sample, sequenced in a study of post-analysis software for immune sequencing data. TCR beta cDNA libraries had unique molecular identifiers. TCRdb re-called the PCR reads through MiXCR, storing one row per CDR3 protein. The repertoire includes about 540,000 distinct CDR3 sequences, around a third of them detected once, and 4.5% to 7.5% sits in the top ten. What these receptors recognize is not known. Study outcomes and limitations: Roughly five TRBV segments occurring more often in patients than controls included TRBV5-6, TRBV5-1 and TRBV20-1.

Sequenced sample: blood. The receptors stem from a girl under 18 with multiple sclerosis.

The CDR3 reads CATSKGDGAYNEQFF. CDR3 nucleotide sequence: TGTGCCACCAGCAAGGGGGACGGAGCCTACAATGAGCAGTTCTTC. The chain is built from TRBV24-1 and TRBJ2-1, with TRBD1 as a possible D gene (6 bases). The CDR3 consists of 15 residues. The V and J ends lost 7 bases and 2 bases respectively, with 14 bases between them. CDR1 and CDR2 (germline): KGHDR, SFDVKD.

This clonotype appeared once. The chain is built from TRBV5-4 and TRBJ2-1; tentatively, D is TRBD1 or TRBD2 (6 bases each). This CDR3 spans 16 amino acids. The germline gives CDR1 SGHNT, CDR2 YYREEE (reference sequence). The V end lost 4 bases, the J end lost 5 bases, and 19 bases lay between the germline ends. CDR3 bases: TGTGCCAGCAGCGGGGGACCCGGGGGCCTCCACAATGAGCAGTTCTTC. It is translated as CASSGGPGGLHNEQFF. The whole variable domain, filled in from reference TRBV5-4 and TRBJ2-1, reads ETGVTQSPTHLIKTRGQQVTLRCSSQSGHNTVSWYQQALGQGPQFIFQYYREEENGRGNFPPRFSGLQFPNYSSELNVNALELDDSALYLCASSGGPGGLHNEQFFGPGTRLTVL.

On this clonotype itself: At one end, the junction sequence differs from germline, possibly due to a read error. The genes are TRBV7-2 and TRBJ2-1, with D perhaps given as TRBD1 or TRBD2 (6 bases each). This CDR3 region has 15 residues. Germline lookup yields CDR1 SGHTA and CDR2 FQGNSA. CDR3 coding DNA: TGTGCCGGCAGCTTAGGGGGGTTGGTTTACAATGAGCAGTTCTTC. This translates into CAGSLGGLVYNEQFF. Full variable domain (missing parts from reference TRBV7-2 and TRBJ2-1): GAGVSQSPSNKVTEKGKDVELRCDPISGHTALYWYRQSLGQGLEFLIYFQGNSAPDKSGLPSDRFSAERTGGSVSTLTIQRTQQEDSAVYLCAGSLGGLVYNEQFFGPGTRLTVL.

The chain is built from TRBV3-1 and TRBJ2-2; TRBD1 matches at 8 bases. The CDR3 sequence is 16 residues long. Looked up from germline, CDR1 is LGHDT and CDR2 is YNNKEL (reference sequence). The ends lost 3 bases at V and 5 bases at J; junction bases unmatched: 8. This CDR3 is CASSHVDRGQTGELFF. The CDR3 coding sequence is TGTGCCAGCAGCCACGTTGACAGGGGTCAGACCGGGGAGCTGTTTTTT.

This clonotype was seen a handful of times. This chain joins TRBV24-1 and TRBJ2-7; 11 bases agree with TRBD1. The CDR3 runs 21 residues. V lost 0 bases and J lost 0; bases outside the gene matches: 15. The germline V gene has CDR1 KGHDR and CDR2 SFDVKD. CDR3 nucleotides: TGTGCCACCAGTGATTTGAGATATCCAGGACAGGGGGCTCTTAGCTCCTACGAGCAGTACTTC. It specifies CATSDLRYPGQGALSSYEQYF.

This clonotype was seen more than once but under ten times. The gene calls are TRBV20-1 and TRBJ2-6; 10 nucleotides match TRBD1. Unmatched junction bases numbered 7, after V lost 5 bases and J lost 0 bases. This CDR3 is built from 17 residues. The germline V gene encodes CDR1 DFQATT and CDR2 SNEGSKA (reference sequence). The CDR3 sequence: CSARKDRGGSGANVLTF. The CDR3 DNA is TGCAGTGCTCGCAAGGACAGGGGGGGCTCTGGGGCCAACGTCCTGACTTTC.

The sample holds a few counts of this clonotype. The chain combines TRBV27 with TRBJ1-1, with 7 bases that match TRBD1. Per germline, CDR1 MNHEY and CDR2 SMNVEV (reference sequence). V lost 5 bases to trimming and J lost 0 bases; unmatched junction nucleotides: 3. This CDR3 contains 14 residues. CDR3 loop: CASSQTGLNTEAFF. In DNA, the CDR3 is TGTGCCAGCAGTCAGACAGGGTTGAACACTGAAGCTTTCTTT.

The V and J genes are TRBV6-5 and TRBJ1-1; TRBD1 is a possible D gene (6 bases). V was shortened by 10 bases and J by 0 bases, with 12 bases between the two germline ends. The V gene's germline CDR1 is MNHEY and CDR2 SVGAGI. CDR3 size: 13 residues. DNA for the CDR3: TGTGCCACCAGGGGAGGGGTGAACACTGAAGCTTTCTTT. This codes for CATRGGVNTEAFF.

This chain uses TRBV6-6 with TRBJ2-3; D is undetermined. This CDR3 region has 13 residues. V was clipped by 8 bases and J by 5 bases, with 14 bases between them. Germline loops: CDR1 MNHNY, CDR2 SVGAGI (reference sequence). CDR3: CASSASPVDTQYF. The DNA for the CDR3 is TGTGCCAGCTCGGCTTCGCCGGTAGATACGCAGTATTTT.

The rearrangement uses TRBV3-1 and TRBJ1-5; D is uncertain. The CDR3 is 15 residues long. V lost 4 bases to trimming and J lost 5 bases, with 15 bases between them. From germline, CDR1 is LGHDT and CDR2 YNNKEL (reference sequence). The DNA for the CDR3 is TGTGCCAGCAGCCCCACGGGTGCCAGTCATCAGCCCCAGCATTTT. Protein: CASSPTGASHQPQHF. Complete variable domain (other parts from reference TRBV3-1 and TRBJ1-5): DTAVSQTPKYLVTQMGNDKSIKCEQNLGHDTMYWYKQDSKKFLKIMFSYNNKELIINETVPNRFSPKSPDKAHLNLHINSLELGDSAVYFCASSPTGASHQPQHFGDGTRLSIL.

The chain combines TRBV20-1 with TRBJ1-1, with a weak D call TRBD1 (5 bases). The V end was cut by 1 base, the J end by 1 base, with 13 bases between. The CDR3 is 15 amino acids. Germline V lookup: CDR1 DFQATT, CDR2 SNEGSKA (reference sequence). CDR3 DNA sequence: TGCAGTGCTAGAGGTTACGGGGCACGGAACACTGAAGCTTTCTTT. Its translation is CSARGYGARNTEAFF.

The chain is built from TRBV5-1 and TRBJ2-5, with D tentatively TRBD1 (7 bases). Per germline, CDR1 SGHRS and CDR2 YFSETQ. The CDR3 has 14 residues. Trimming removed 4 bases from V and 5 bases from J, with 15 bases in between. The CDR3 nucleotides are TGCGCCAGCAGCCAGGGGGGCGGCGGTGAGACCCAGTACTTC. Translation gives CASSQGGGGETQYF. Full variable domain (outside the CDR3, taken from reference TRBV5-1 and TRBJ2-5): KAGVTQTPRYLIKTRGQQVTLSCSPISGHRSVSWYQQTPGQGLQFLFEYFSETQRNKGNFPGRFSGRQFSNSRSEMNVSTLELGDSALYLCASSQGGGGETQYFGPGTRLLVL.

The CDR3 coding sequence is TGTGCCAGCAGCTTACTAGCGGTCAATGAGCAGTTCTTC. Residues: CASSLLAVNEQFF. V usage is TRBV5-6 and J usage is TRBJ2-1; TRBD2 aligns across 8 bases. The junction had 1 base not matched to a gene; V was cut back by 2 bases and J by 6 bases. CDR1 SGHDT and CDR2 YYEEEE come from the germline V gene. The length of the CDR3 is 13 residues.

The chain couples TRBV5-1 to TRBJ1-4; weak D call: TRBD1 (5 bases). The CDR3 runs to 16 residues. V lost 4 bases, J lost 0 bases, and 13 bases lay in between. Per the germline V gene, CDR1 is SGHRS and CDR2 is YFSETQ. The CDR3 reads CASSGETGATNEKLFF. The DNA for the CDR3 is TGCGCCAGCAGCGGGGAGACGGGGGCAACTAATGAAAAACTGTTTTTT.

A remark on this clonotype: A much larger clone lies a single base off, so this may be a read error. The V and J genes are TRBV6-5 and TRBJ2-7, with TRBD2 matching 7 bases. V shed 6 bases, J shed 2 bases, and the junction held 7 bases outside the gene matches. The length of the CDR3 is 14 residues. CDR1 is MNHEY, CDR2 SVGAGI, per germline. For the CDR3, the DNA is TGTGCCAGCAGGTCAGCGGGACTCACCTACGAGCAGTACTTC. Translating it yields CASRSAGLTYEQYF.

This chain links TRBV7-2 with TRBJ2-3, with TRBD2 as a possible D gene (5 bases). The ends were cut back, 0 bases at V and 6 bases at J, with 19 bases in the middle. There are 17 residues in the CDR3. The V gene's germline CDR1 is SGHTA and CDR2 FQGNSA. The DNA for the CDR3 is TGTGCCAGCAGCTTAGCTGCTAGGGCCGTACGGGATGATACGCAGTATTTT. As protein: CASSLAARAVRDDTQYF.

The chain combines TRBV12-3 or TRBV12-4 with TRBJ2-1, with TRBD2 matching 9 bases. This CDR3 contains 16 residues. J was trimmed by 10 bases and V by 6 bases; bases with no gene match: 16. The CDR3 is CASSPPHGGGGGEQFF. The CDR3 region has the DNA TGTGCCAGCAGCCCCCCCCATGGCGGGGGGGGAGGAGAGCAGTTCTTC.

V usage is TRBV11-2 and J usage is TRBJ2-7, with 7 bases matching TRBD2. The CDR3 covers 14 residues. V trimming: 5 bases; J trimming: 10 bases; junction bases outside the gene matches: 14. Per the germline V gene, CDR1 is SGHAT and CDR2 is FQNNGV. The CDR3 sequence is CASSLTGTGGYQYF. The CDR3 nucleotides read TGTGCCAGCAGCCTCACCGGGACGGGGGGATACCAGTACTTC.

The chain joins TRBV7-8 to TRBJ2-1, with D maybe TRBD2 (6 bases). Germline CDR1 reads SGHVS; CDR2 reads FQNEAQ. Trimming cost V 5 bases and J 0 bases, with 14 bases left between them. This CDR3 is 16 amino acids long. CDR3 DNA sequence: TGTGCCAGCAGCGATGGGGGGAGGAGCTCCTACAATGAGCAGTTCTTC. Translating it yields CASSDGGRSSYNEQFF.

This clonotype was seen ten or more times. V is TRBV29-1 and J is TRBJ2-5; D is possibly TRBD1 or TRBD2 (5 bases each). There are 12 residues in the CDR3. V was pared by 5 bases and J by 5 bases, with 12 bases between. Germline loops: CDR1 SQVTM, CDR2 ANQGSEA. This chain's CDR3 is CSVPEGWETQYF. The CDR3 nucleotides read TGCAGCGTTCCTGAGGGGTGGGAGACCCAGTACTTC. Using reference TRBV29-1 and TRBJ2-5 for the parts outside the CDR3, the full variable domain is SAVISQKPSRDICQRGTSLTIQCQVDSQVTMMFWYRQQPGQSLTLIATANQGSEATYESGFVIDKFPISRPNLTFSTLTVSNMSPEDSSIYLCSVPEGWETQYFGPGTRLLVL.

This clonotype turned up a few times. This chain joins TRBV20-1 and TRBJ2-5, with 12 bases matching TRBD2. Germline CDR1 and CDR2: DFQATT and SNEGSKA (reference sequence). The length of the CDR3 is 14 residues. V dropped 6 bases and J dropped 6; count of bases not matched to a gene: 8. CDR3 nucleotide sequence: TGCAGTGCCCCTAGCGGGGGGGCCGTTAAGACCCAGTACTTC. Its protein product is CSAPSGGAVKTQYF.

The CDR3 reads CASSSGAAPSNQPQHF. The CDR3 DNA follows: TGTGCCAGCAGTTCCGGTGCGGCTCCTAGCAATCAGCCCCAGCATTTT. V usage is TRBV6-5 and J usage is TRBJ1-5; D call uncertain. This CDR3 comprises 16 residues. Germline values: CDR1 MNHEY, CDR2 SVGAGI. V was trimmed by 4 bases and J by 0 bases, leaving 13 bases between them.

The gene calls are TRBV7-2 and TRBJ2-7, with D hard to call. The CDR3 is 13 amino acids. Per the germline V gene, CDR1 is SGHTA and CDR2 is FQGNSA. Trimming took 5 bases from V and 4 from J, leaving 12 bases between them. The CDR3 nucleotides are TGTGCCAGCAGCCGTTCTCGGGTGTACGAGCAGTACTTC. This gives the protein CASSRSRVYEQYF.

On this clonotype itself: A junction end diverges from the germline sequence, so it may reflect a read error. The CDR3 reads CASRTGSKDTQYF. CDR3 DNA: TGTGCCAGCAGGACAGGGAGCAAAGATACGCAGTATTTT. The genes are TRBV6-1 and TRBJ2-3, with 7 bases matching TRBD1. This CDR3 is 13 amino acids long. Germline V gives CDR1 MNHNS, CDR2 SASEGT.

The rearrangement links TRBV5-5 to TRBJ2-1; possibly TRBD2 for D (7 bases). V was cut by 5 bases and J by 8 bases, with 17 bases left in between. Germline CDR1 and CDR2: SGHKS and YYEKEE (reference sequence). The CDR3 length is 14 residues. In DNA form, the CDR3 reads TGTGCCAGCAGACACCTTGGGGGGGGCGATGAGCAGTTCTTC. This encodes CASRHLGGGDEQFF.

In this sample, this clonotype turned up a few times. This rearrangement joins TRBV10-1 to TRBJ2-2; TRBD1 matches at 8 bases. The CDR3 has 14 residues. The germline gives CDR1 WNHNN, CDR2 SYGVQD (reference sequence). Trimming at V came to 3 bases and at J to 7 bases, leaving 4 bases not matched to a gene. CDR3 bases: TGCGCCAGCAGTGATTACAGGGGGGTCGGGGAGCTGTTTTTT. This translates into CASSDYRGVGELFF.

The genes are TRBV5-1 and TRBJ2-1; the D is unclear. Deletions cut 10 bases from V and 7 bases from J, with 18 bases between. Germline V lookup: CDR1 SGHRS, CDR2 YFSETQ. The CDR3 covers 13 residues. Here the CDR3 DNA reads TGCGCCGGCACTCAAGATTCCCTAAATGAGCAGTTCTTC. Encoded protein: CAGTQDSLNEQFF.